This T cell receptor beta chain was retrieved from a study of vaccination and CD4 T cells after COVID-19. The length of the CDR3 is 14 residues. V gave up 2 bases and J gave up 7 bases, with 9 bases separating them. The germline CDR1 and CDR2 sequences are MNHEY and SVGAGI. Cultured CD4+ T cell DNA was sequenced using the Oncomine TCR Beta short-read assay. MiXCR, applied by TCRdb to the PCR reads, yields one record per CDR3 protein. The table shows approximately 2,500 distinct CDR3 sequences, with approximately 40% occurring only once. With respect to this clonotype: Its target is unknown.

As for treatment: roughly 10-day PBMC culture with coronavirus spike peptide pools or control peptides (ViraFEST assay). From the unexposed donor, CD4+ T cells were collected ahead of the COVID-19 pandemic (2011-2018). T cells were expanded with peptide pools, and expanded clonotypes were identified by TCR sequencing. The sequencing sample was made of CD4+ T cells from blood, cultured in vitro. The sequence came from a human donor in good health. This chain connects TRBV6-5 to TRBJ1-6, with D possibly matching TRBD1 (5 bases). The CDR3 loop is CASSYGGSNSPLHF. DNA of the CDR3: TGTGCCAGCAGTTACGGGGGTTCAAATTCACCCCTCCACTTT.